These T cell receptor beta chains were read from a single sample in a study of CD8+ T cells in alopecia areata. Sequenced by immunoSEQ multiplex PCR; TCRdb stores in-frame clones only, minus some. The sample shows approximately 13,000 clones, roughly 55% of them seen only once. Source: skin, taken at week 0. The origin of the receptors is a human donor with alopecia areata. The CDR3 runs from the conserved cysteine through the conserved F or W. D genes are given only for firm matches. Clone sizes are given selectively: once, few, many, or a class where the clone is expanded.

J gene,D gene,clone size,V gene,CDR3 protein,CDR3 DNA
TRBJ1-1,-,-,TRBV5-1,CASSWKGLNTEAFF,TGCGCCAGCAGCTGGAAGGGGCTGAACACTGAAGCTTTCTTT
TRBJ2-1,-,-,TRBV18,CASSPGTLGEQFF,TGTGCCAGCTCACCGGGGACACTCGGTGAGCAGTTCTTC
TRBJ2-7,-,medium-sized,TRBV10-3,CAIATGRGQYEQYF,TGTGCCATCGCAACGGGCAGGGGCCAGTACGAGCAGTACTTC
TRBJ2-1,TRBD2,-,TRBV27,CASTSSGGNNEQFF,TGTGCCAGCACATCTAGCGGGGGCAACAATGAGCAGTTCTTC
TRBJ1-2,-,-,TRBV25-1,CASIAQGTFGYTF,TGTGCCAGCATAGCCCAGGGGACCTTTGGCTACACCTTC
TRBJ1-4,TRBD1,few,TRBV28,CASSPKKGQITATNEKLFF,TGTGCCAGCAGCCCGAAGAAGGGACAGATCACCGCAACTAATGAAAAACTGTTTTTT
TRBJ2-1,-,-,TRBV19,CASSIIFRTTFF,TGTGCCAGTAGTATTATTTTCAGGACAACGTTCTTC
TRBJ2-5,-,-,TRBV5-4,CASSNQETQYF,TGCGCCAGCAGCAACCAAGAGACCCAGTACTTC
TRBJ2-2,-,once,TRBV4-3,CASSQETGRSGGELFF,TGCGCCAGCAGCCAAGAAACGGGGAGGTCCGGCGGGGAGCTGTTTTTT
TRBJ2-7,TRBD1,few,TRBV28,CASSFHLRTGWSHEQYF,TGTGCCAGCAGTTTCCATCTCAGGACAGGGTGGTCGCACGAGCAGTACTTC
TRBJ2-3,TRBD1,few,TRBV5-1,CASSLIRDSLTDTQYF,TGCGCCAGCAGCTTGATCCGGGACAGCTTGACAGATACGCAGTATTTT
TRBJ1-6,-,-,TRBV14,CASSLTDSPLRF,TGTGCCAGCAGCCTTACCGATTCACCCCTCCGCTTT
TRBJ1-2,-,-,TRBV7-9,CASSFGGADGYTF,TGTGCCAGCAGCTTTGGAGGGGCGGATGGCTACACCTTC
TRBJ1-1,TRBD1,-,TRBV11-2,CASSYPTGLNTEAFF,TGTGCCAGCAGCTACCCGACAGGGTTGAACACTGAAGCTTTCTTT
TRBJ1-2,-,-,TRBV2,CASSGGRTWGYGYTF,TGTGCCAGCAGCGGAGGACGTACATGGGGCTATGGCTACACCTTC
TRBJ2-7,-,few,TRBV7-6,CASSLARHEQYF,TGTGCCAGCAGCTTAGCGAGGCACGAGCAGTACTTC
TRBJ1-5,TRBD1,-,TRBV6-6,CASSSTGQGLGQPQHF,TGTGCCAGCAGTTCGACTGGACAGGGTTTAGGTCAGCCCCAGCATTTT
TRBJ1-1,-,-,TRBV6-5,CASSFGGTEAFF,TGTGCCAGCAGTTTTGGGGGGACTGAAGCTTTCTTT
TRBJ1-2,-,-,TRBV6-5,CASSYSRTDSNYGYTF,TGTGCCAGCAGTTACTCGCGGACAGACTCTAACTATGGCTACACCTTC
TRBJ1-2,TRBD1,few,TRBV4-1,CASSLQGTGGYGYTF,TGCGCCAGCAGCCTACAGGGAACAGGGGGATATGGCTACACCTTC
TRBJ1-2,-,-,TRBV19,CASMQDGFYGYTF,TGTGCCAGTATGCAGGACGGATTCTATGGCTACACCTTC
TRBJ2-1,TRBD1,-,TRBV27,CASSLSSRLGTGYYNEQFF,TGTGCCAGCAGTTTATCTAGTAGGTTGGGGACAGGGTATTACAATGAGCAGTTCTTC
TRBJ2-1,-,-,TRBV4-1,CASSQVDLVSYNEQFF,TGCGCCAGCAGCCAAGTGGACCTAGTCTCCTACAATGAGCAGTTCTTC
TRBJ2-1,TRBD2,-,TRBV15,CATSRERREGEQFF,TGTGCCACCAGCAGAGAAAGGAGGGAGGGTGAGCAGTTCTTC
TRBJ1-1,-,-,TRBV29-1,CSVDYLSRGMNTEAFF,TGCAGCGTTGATTATCTGTCTCGGGGGATGAACACTGAAGCTTTCTTT
TRBJ2-3,TRBD1,-,TRBV6-6,CASSTGGLDTQYF,TGTGCCAGCAGTACAGGGGGCCTAGATACGCAGTATTTT
TRBJ1-5,-,-,TRBV15,CATSMIGNQPQHF,TGTGCCACCAGTATGATTGGCAATCAGCCCCAGCATTTT
TRBJ2-1,-,-,TRBV6-4,CASSDGTYNEQFF,TGTGCCAGCAGTGACGGTACCTACAATGAGCAGTTCTTC
TRBJ2-5,TRBD2,-,TRBV5-4,CASSLVAGAETQYF,TGTGCCAGCAGCTTGGTGGCGGGAGCGGAGACCCAGTACTTC
TRBJ1-4,-,few,TRBV4-2,CASSQVGATNEKLFF,TGTGCCAGCAGCCAAGTCGGAGCAACTAATGAAAAACTGTTTTTT
TRBJ2-3,-,-,TRBV2,CASSTGAASTDTQYF,TGTGCCAGCAGTACCGGGGCCGCTAGCACAGATACGCAGTATTTT
TRBJ2-4,-,few,TRBV7-2,CASSIAVAKNIQYF,TGTGCCAGCAGCATTGCGGTAGCCAAAAACATTCAGTACTTC
TRBJ2-3,TRBD2,-,TRBV7-3,CASSTGLSGGAQYF,TGTGCCAGCAGTACTGGGCTTAGCGGGGGGGCGCAGTATTTT
TRBJ1-1,-,few,TRBV14,CASSQELNTEAFF,TGTGCCAGCAGCCAAGAGTTGAACACTGAAGCTTTCTTT
TRBJ2-3,-,-,TRBV4-3,CASSQGWGGTDTQYF,TGCGCCAGCAGCCAAGGTTGGGGGGGCACAGATACGCAGTATTTT
TRBJ2-5,-,once,TRBV27,CASSLKPYQGETQYF,TGTGCCAGCAGTTTAAAACCTTACCAAGGAGAGACCCAGTACTTC
TRBJ1-1,-,-,TRBV27,CASYYGRMNTEAFF,TGTGCCAGCTATTATGGGAGGATGAACACTGAAGCTTTCTTT
TRBJ1-2,-,-,TRBV6-5,CASSYEGHYGYTF,TGTGCCAGCAGTTACGAGGGGCACTATGGCTACACCTTC